These 3 T cell receptor beta chains were all obtained from the same sample, sequenced in a study of human T cells and chemical hapten exposure. Time point defined: pre-sensitization, week 0. Treatment meaning: therapeutic diphenylcyclopropenone sensitization with weekly scalp DPC. Using its own MiXCR run on the RACE reads, TCRdb lists one record per CDR3 protein. The repertoire holds over 300,000 distinct CDR3 sequences, roughly 4.6% seen once, with approximately 2.8% in the top ten. The material sequenced was whole blood, taken in connection with sensitization to the hapten diphenylcyclopropenone (DPC). These receptors all stem from a woman aged 50 to 65 with alopecia areata. Some clones in this sample may be carry-over from other donors' samples.

This clonotype was seen at least ten times. The genes are TRBV7-2 and TRBJ2-3, with 7 positions matching TRBD2. CDR1 SGHTA and CDR2 FQGNSA come from the germline V gene. The V and J ends lost 5 bases and 1 base, in that order; junction bases with no gene match: 6. CDR3 size: 15 residues. CDR3 sequence (DNA): TGTGCCAGCAGCCCACTGGGGGGGGGCACAGATACGCAGTATTTT. Residues: CASSPLGGGTDTQYF.

This clonotype showed up just a few times. This chain links TRBV4-3 with TRBJ2-2; no clear D gene. The V end lost 1 base, the J end lost 4 bases, and 10 bases lay between the germline ends. CDR1 and CDR2 from the germline V gene are LGHNA and YSLEER. This CDR3 region has 15 residues. CDR3 loop: CASSQARFPTGELFF. The CDR3, as DNA: TGCGCCAGCAGCCAAGCTAGGTTCCCCACCGGGGAGCTGTTTTTT.

This clonotype was seen many times. V is TRBV4-2 and J is TRBJ1-1, with a weak D call TRBD1 (5 bases). This CDR3 region has 15 residues. V dropped 1 base and J dropped 1 base, with 10 bases sitting between them. Germline V gene sequence: CDR1 LGHNA, CDR2 YNFKEQ. This chain's CDR3 is CASSQAPGKNTEAFF. The CDR3 nucleotides are TGTGCCAGCAGCCAAGCCCCAGGGAAGAACACTGAAGCTTTCTTT.